A selection of T cell receptor beta chains follows, all from one sample in a study of blood T cell repertoires in COVID-19. Libraries were prepared by immunoSEQ multiplex PCR; TCRdb keeps only in-frame clonotypes and omits some of them. The repertoire consists of approximately 22,000 clones, with around 92% occurring once and the leading ten covering 25% to 35%. The sequencing input was peripheral blood. The receptors originated from a man aged 65-85 years with active COVID-19. Each CDR3 is given with its conserved first and last residue. D genes are given only for firm matches. Clone size is not always given. Where it is, it says once, few, many or a class for expanded clones.

DNA: TGTGCCAGCAGTGTGATAGCGGGAGGGTCCTACAATGAGCAGTTCTTC
CDR3: CASSVIAGGSYNEQFF
J: TRBJ2-1
D: TRBD2
size: -
V: TRBV28

DNA: TGTGCCAGTAGTATAGATGACAGGAGAAATTCACCCCTCCACTTT
CDR3: CASSIDDRRNSPLHF
J: TRBJ1-6
D: -
size: -
V: TRBV19

DNA: TGTGCCAGCAGCGGGAGACCCCCCTACAATGAGCAGTTCTTC
CDR3: CASSGRPPYNEQFF
J: TRBJ2-1
D: -
size: -
V: TRBV25-1

DNA: TGCGCCAGCAGTCAATTGACAGGACTAGACTTCCCAGATACGCAGTATTTT
CDR3: CASSQLTGLDFPDTQYF
J: TRBJ2-3
D: -
size: few
V: TRBV23-1

DNA: TGCAGCGTTGAAATGAATGAGGGTACCGATACGCAGTATTTT
CDR3: CSVEMNEGTDTQYF
J: TRBJ2-3
D: -
size: -
V: TRBV29-1

DNA: TGTGCCAGCTCGCCCCCCCGGGACAGGATTTTCCACGAGCAGTACTTC
CDR3: CASSPPRDRIFHEQYF
J: TRBJ2-7
D: TRBD1
size: -
V: TRBV18

DNA: TGTGCCAGCACCCTGGGGGGGGCGCGGGGCTCCTACGAGCAGTACTTC
CDR3: CASTLGGARGSYEQYF
J: TRBJ2-7
D: -
size: few
V: TRBV28

DNA: TGTGCCAGCAGCGCCCCTAGCGGATCCTACAATGAGCAGTTCTTC
CDR3: CASSAPSGSYNEQFF
J: TRBJ2-1
D: TRBD2
size: -
V: TRBV7-3

DNA: TGTGCCAGCAGCTTAGACGGGACAGAGACCTACAATGAGCAGTTCTTC
CDR3: CASSLDGTETYNEQFF
J: TRBJ2-1
D: TRBD1
size: -
V: TRBV11-3

DNA: TGTGCCAGCAGTTTAGTAGCCCTTACCTCAAACAATGAGCAGTTCTTC
CDR3: CASSLVALTSNNEQFF
J: TRBJ2-1
D: -
size: -
V: TRBV6-2/TRBV6-3

DNA: TGTGCCAGTAGTATACGGGTTAAGGACGAGCAGTACTTC
CDR3: CASSIRVKDEQYF
J: TRBJ2-7
D: -
size: -
V: TRBV19

DNA: TGTGCCAGCAGCCCCCCGAGACAGATCGAGCAGTACTTC
CDR3: CASSPPRQIEQYF
J: TRBJ2-7
D: -
size: -
V: TRBV7-9

DNA: TGTGCCAGCAGCTTACGAAGGGACTTTTCCTACAATGAGCAGTTCTTC
CDR3: CASSLRRDFSYNEQFF
J: TRBJ2-1
D: -
size: -
V: TRBV7-8

DNA: TGTGCCAGTAGACATCGGGCTGCGGGGGCCCCAGATACGCAGTATTTT
CDR3: CASRHRAAGAPDTQYF
J: TRBJ2-3
D: -
size: once
V: TRBV19

DNA: TGTGCCAGCAGCCCTAGCGGGAGTGGGGAGACCCAGTACTTC
CDR3: CASSPSGSGETQYF
J: TRBJ2-5
D: TRBD2
size: -
V: TRBV7-7

DNA: TGTGCCAGCAGCTTAGGCCCCGCAGGGGGCGGCTATGGCTACACCTTC
CDR3: CASSLGPAGGGYGYTF
J: TRBJ1-2
D: TRBD1
size: -
V: TRBV13

DNA: TGTGCCAGCAGCTTCACAACCAACACAGGGGTTTGGAGCAATCAGCCCCAGCATTTT
CDR3: CASSFTTNTGVWSNQPQHF
J: TRBJ1-5
D: TRBD1
size: -
V: TRBV5-6

DNA: TGTGCCAGCAGCTTAACATCGGGACTAGGCACAGATACGCAGTATTTT
CDR3: CASSLTSGLGTDTQYF
J: TRBJ2-3
D: TRBD2
size: -
V: TRBV7-3

DNA: TGTGCCAGCAGTCCCTATCTCTACAATGAGCAGTTCTTC
CDR3: CASSPYLYNEQFF
J: TRBJ2-1
D: -
size: -
V: TRBV27

DNA: TGTGCCAGCACCGGAGCGGCCCAAGAGACCCAGTACTTC
CDR3: CASTGAAQETQYF
J: TRBJ2-5
D: -
size: once
V: TRBV12-3/TRBV12-4

DNA: TGTGCCAGCAGCTTAGGGACTAGCGGGACGTACGAGCAGTACTTC
CDR3: CASSLGTSGTYEQYF
J: TRBJ2-7
D: TRBD2
size: -
V: TRBV7-2

DNA: TGCGCCAGCAGCATCGGACTTGGCACAGATACGCAGTATTTT
CDR3: CASSIGLGTDTQYF
J: TRBJ2-3
D: -
size: few
V: TRBV5-1

DNA: TGTGCCAGCAGACGACAGACCTCCTCTGGAAACACTATATATTTT
CDR3: CASRRQTSSGNTIYF
J: TRBJ1-3
D: -
size: -
V: TRBV6-5

DNA: TGTGCCAGCTCACTAGAACAGAATCAGCCCCAGCATTTT
CDR3: CASSLEQNQPQHF
J: TRBJ1-5
D: -
size: -
V: TRBV18

DNA: TGTGCCAGCAGCTTGGACGGGGGCTACGAGCAGTACTTC
CDR3: CASSLDGGYEQYF
J: TRBJ2-7
D: -
size: -
V: TRBV5-4

DNA: TGTGCCAGCATCAGGGACAGGGACCCCTACGAGCAGTACTTC
CDR3: CASIRDRDPYEQYF
J: TRBJ2-7
D: TRBD1
size: -
V: TRBV5-6

DNA: TGTGCCAGCAGCTCCCTCGGACTAGGGGGGGGCGGGGAGCTGTTTTTT
CDR3: CASSSLGLGGGGELFF
J: TRBJ2-2
D: -
size: -
V: TRBV6-2/TRBV6-3